Sequencing of this T cell receptor beta chain was carried out in a study of cytomegalovirus exposure and HLA in healthy donors. The study, taken as a whole, reports: Presence/absence analyses took donor sequencing depth as roughly uniform. Later analysis showed most CMV-associated TCR beta chains appearing HLA-restricted.

A note on this clone: Antigen unknown.

The PCR made use of 60 Vbeta and 13 Jbeta primers. Measured with immunoSEQ multiplex PCR; TCRdb has only the in-frame clones, and not every one. The sample totals 80,000 to 100,000 clones. From germline, CDR1 is KGHSH and CDR2 LQKENI. V was pared by 3 bases and J by 1 base, with 5 bases of the junction left unmatched. The CDR3 has 15 amino acids. The genes are TRBV18 and TRBJ1-1; 7 nucleotides align to TRBD1. Sequencing was performed on PBMCs. The clonotype was recovered from a man aged 45-65 years in good health and CMV-seropositive. Here the CDR3 DNA reads TGTGCCAGCTCACCGGGACAGAGAACGAACACTGAAGCTTTCTTT. Protein product: CASSPGQRTNTEAFF.